Listed here is a single TCR beta chain. The data stem from a study of blood T cell repertoires in COVID-19. Study as a whole: Spain, Italy and the United States supplied samples that represented acute and convalescent COVID-19. Sources were T cells, B-cell-depleted T cells, or PBMCs; the material itself was cDNA or gDNA.

Germline V gene sequence: CDR1 SGHTA, CDR2 FQGNSA. Germline trimming cut 5 bases from V and 2 bases from J; bases unmatched to any gene: 12. The length of the CDR3 is 16 residues. Authors' processing steps: Reference gene primer amplification in the assay estimated nucleated cell counts. Assay used: immunoSEQ multiplex PCR; TCRdb lists only in-frame clones, some missing. V, J and clone size reflect that table, while D and trimming were determined from the DNA. The sample carries over 200,000 clones, around 89% recorded once. This clonotype was sampled from a man in his fifties or sixties who had recovered from COVID-19. The sequenced material came from peripheral blood. The chain carries TRBV7-2 and TRBJ2-7, with TRBD1 identical over 7 bases. The DNA of the CDR3 is TGTGCCAGCAGCCCCCGCCCGACAGGGTCTACCTACGAGCAGTACTTC. Its translation is CASSPRPTGSTYEQYF.